The T cell receptor beta chain described here comes from a study of T cell repertoires in aging, cancer and after chemotherapy. A mixed TRB-A/B primer pool amplified rearranged TRB by multiplex touch-down PCR. TCRdb ran MiXCR on the multiplex PCR reads and lists one entry per CDR3 protein. Among some 2,600 distinct CDR3 sequences listed, nearly 55% were seen once. V was pared by 8 bases and J by 3 bases, with 11 bases between. Germline V gene data show CDR1 as MNHEY and CDR2 as SVGAGI. This CDR3 has 13 residues. Amplification of TCR beta used genomic DNA extracted from peripheral blood. This clonotype is a singleton in its sample.

V gene TRBV6-5 combines with J gene TRBJ1-5, with D possibly matching TRBD1 (5 bases). The sequence derives from a human donor with a blood cancer. Specimen: blood. The CDR3 spells CASWDGTNQPQHF. CDR3 sequence (DNA): TGTGCCAGCTGGGACGGGACCAATCAGCCCCAGCATTTT.